This TCR beta chain was captured in a study of CD8 T cells in ankylosing spondylitis. Study-wide results and limits: Blood from ankylosing spondylitis patients appeared to carry a characteristic roughly 8-variant TCR beta motif. Researchers reportedly found disease-linked clones significantly enriched in matched ankylosing spondylitis synovial fluid.

The CDR3 loop spans 18 amino acids. V gave up 2 bases and J gave up 1 base; unmatched junction bases: 11. Looked up from germline, CDR1 is MNHEY and CDR2 is SVGEGT. About this clonotype itself: Its antigen is unknown.

TCRdb redid the calling of the 5' RACE reads with MiXCR, one entry per CDR3 protein. In the table there are 200,000 to 300,000 distinct CDR3 sequences, around 9.2% of which are singletons. The TCR sequence derives from a male donor with ankylosing spondylitis or in good health (not recorded which). This rearrangement joins TRBV6-2 or TRBV6-3 to TRBJ2-7; TRBD2 aligns across 10 bases. Sequences were obtained from blood, either unsorted or a sorted T cell fraction (not recorded which). The CDR3 region is CASSYSHGTSAQSYEQYF. CDR3 in DNA: TGTGCCAGCAGTTACAGCCACGGGACTAGCGCCCAGTCCTACGAGCAGTACTTC.